The 20 T cell receptor beta chains listed next were all sequenced from one sample in a study of blood T cells in healthy people across ages. The authors ran a second PCR of roughly 6 to 12 cycles using a sample-barcoded 5' primer and a J-beta primer mix. From the 5' RACE reads, TCRdb called clonotypes with MiXCR, one entry per CDR3 protein. This repertoire shows around 970,000 distinct CDR3 sequences, roughly half found once; its top ten account for about a fifth. What was sequenced was blood. Receptor source: a woman aged 55-69 years in good health.

Note on this clonotype: At one end the junction does not follow the germline gene, possibly because of a read error. V gene TRBV20-1 combines with J gene TRBJ2-1; 7 bases map to TRBD2. Germline lookup yields CDR1 DFQATT and CDR2 SNEGSKA (reference sequence). CDR3 size: 13 residues. The DNA for the CDR3 is TGCAGTGCGGGGGGGAGCTCCTACAATGAGCAGCTCTTC. As protein: CSAGGSSYNEQLF.

This chain joins TRBV3-1 and TRBJ2-2, with D hard to call. CDR3 length: 17 amino acids. Per germline, CDR1 LGHDT and CDR2 YNNKEL (reference sequence). Deletions cut 0 bases from V and 1 base from J, with 12 bases between. The CDR3 protein is CASSQDPWAENTGELFF. The CDR3 DNA follows: TGTGCCAGCAGCCAAGATCCCTGGGCAGAGAACACCGGGGAGCTGTTTTTT.

This chain joins TRBV18 and TRBJ2-1; the D gene is possibly TRBD1 (5 bases). Trimming shortened V by 0 bases and J by 0 bases, and 12 bases separated the two germline ends. The CDR3 is made up of 17 amino acids. Germline CDR1 and CDR2: KGHSH and LQKENI. CDR3 region: CASSPPDSPISYNEQFF. The CDR3 region has the DNA TGTGCCAGCTCACCACCCGACAGCCCGATCTCCTACAATGAGCAGTTCTTC.

This chain links TRBV9 with TRBJ2-1, with D possibly being TRBD2 (6 bases). V lost 4 bases, J lost 5 bases, and 25 bases lay in between. The CDR3 loop spans 18 amino acids. Germline V gene lookup returns CDR1 SGDLS and CDR2 YYNGEE. This CDR3 is CASSPSPHAGSNNNEQFF. Written as DNA, the CDR3 is TGTGCCAGCAGCCCCTCTCCACACGCGGGGAGTAACAACAATGAGCAGTTCTTC. Full variable domain (remainder filled in from reference TRBV9 and TRBJ2-1): DSGVTQTPKHLITATGQRVTLRCSPRSGDLSVYWYQQSLDQGLQFLIQYYNGEERAKGNILERFSAQQFPDLHSELNLSSLELGDSALYFCASSPSPHAGSNNNEQFFGPGTRLTVL.

The rearrangement links TRBV5-1 to TRBJ2-4; 10 bases fit TRBD2. The CDR3 is made up of 19 amino acids. V lost 0 bases and J lost 2; bases outside the gene matches: 11. Germline lookup yields CDR1 SGHRS and CDR2 YFSETQ. DNA for the CDR3: TGCGCCAGCAGCTTGGGGCTCGGGACTAGCGTTATTACCAAAAACATTCAGTACTTC. It yields the protein CASSLGLGTSVITKNIQYF.

This clonotype has only one observation. The CDR3: CASSLVPNSNEKLFF. DNA for the CDR3: TGTGCCAGCAGCTTAGTCCCTAACAGCAATGAAAAACTGTTTTTT. This rearrangement joins TRBV7-2 to TRBJ1-4; D remains ambiguous. V lost 1 base to trimming and J lost 5 bases, with 11 bases between them. The CDR3 runs to 15 residues. CDR1 is SGHTA, CDR2 FQGNSA, per germline.

The chain recombines TRBV27 with TRBJ2-5, with D unclear. The CDR3 has 13 residues. V lost 3 bases, J lost 5 bases, and 10 bases lay in between. Per germline, CDR1 MNHEY and CDR2 SMNVEV (reference sequence). CDR3 protein: CASSFVLGETQYF. CDR3 in DNA: TGTGCCAGCAGTTTCGTTCTCGGGGAGACCCAGTACTTC.

This clonotype was observed once. This sequence joins TRBV30 and TRBJ2-3, with 11 bases fitting TRBD1. Per the germline V gene, CDR1 is GTSNPN and CDR2 is SVGIG (reference sequence). Trimming removed 1 base from V and 4 bases from J; junction bases left unmatched: 7. This CDR3 has 16 amino acids. The CDR3: CAWSGPSGQGADTQYF. CDR3 nucleotide sequence: TGTGCCTGGAGTGGACCGTCGGGACAGGGGGCAGATACGCAGTATTTT.

The J gene is TRBJ1-6, the V gene TRBV20-1, with D possibly being TRBD1 (6 bases). The CDR3 sequence is 17 residues long. Germline V gene data show CDR1 as DFQATT and CDR2 as SNEGSKA (reference sequence). V shed 6 bases and J shed 0 bases, with 18 bases lying between them. The CDR3, as DNA: TGCAGTGCCGAAGGAGGGGGAGAAAGCTCCTATAATTCACCCCTCCACTTT. Protein product: CSAEGGGESSYNSPLHF.

This chain connects TRBV10-2 to TRBJ2-1, with TRBD2 identical over 9 bases. The V and J ends lost 8 bases and 0 bases, in that order; junction bases with no gene match: 5. CDR1 and CDR2 from the germline V gene are WSHSY and SAAADI. The CDR3 runs 15 residues. CDR3 in amino acids: CASSASGNSYNEQFF. CDR3 DNA: TGCGCCAGCTCGGCTAGCGGGAACTCCTACAATGAGCAGTTCTTC.

This clonotype has only one observation. CDR3 coding DNA: TGCAGTGCTAGAGATGGAAGGGTACCTTCGGAAGAAAGTGAAGCTTTCTTT. Protein product: CSARDGRVPSEESEAFF. The chain links TRBV20-1 to TRBJ1-1; D is undetermined. The CDR3 is 17 amino acids. V lost 0 bases and J 7 bases, leaving 24 bases between the germline ends. From germline, CDR1 is DFQATT and CDR2 SNEGSKA (reference sequence).

Points on this clonotype: A clone one base away is much larger, so this may be a read error. The chain combines TRBV6-5 with TRBJ2-7, with D maybe TRBD2 (6 bases). The CDR3 loop spans 13 amino acids. Trimming removed 6 bases at V and 0 bases at J, with 9 bases between. CDR1 and CDR2 (germline): MNHEY, SVGAGI. CDR3 coding DNA: TGTGCCAGCAGCCAGCGGGCCTCCTACGAGCAGTACTTC. As protein: CASSQRASYEQYF.

This chain links TRBV6-2 or TRBV6-3 with TRBJ2-7; D gene uncertain. The length of the CDR3 is 15 residues. The germline V gene encodes CDR1 MNHEY and CDR2 SVGEGT. Trimming stripped 3 bases from V and 0 bases from J, with 12 bases between. CDR3 sequence (DNA): TGTGCCAGCAGTTATTTACGGACGGACTCCTACGAGCAGTACTTC. Amino acid sequence: CASSYLRTDSYEQYF.

The chain employs TRBV6-1 and TRBJ2-4, with D unclear. Germline V lookup: CDR1 MNHNS, CDR2 SASEGT. There are 11 residues in the CDR3. V was clipped by 3 bases and J by 11 bases, with 8 bases between them. Here the CDR3 reads CASSEIDFQYF. The DNA of the CDR3 is TGTGCCAGCAGTGAGATTGATTTTCAGTACTTC.

The CDR3 protein is CASSRTTSSGMGETQYF. CDR3 coding DNA: TGCGCCAGCAGCCGCACGACTTCTAGCGGGATGGGAGAGACCCAGTACTTC. The chain is built from TRBV4-1 and TRBJ2-5; 9 bases map to TRBD2. CDR3 length equals 17 residues. V was pared by 4 bases and J by 4 bases, with 13 bases of the junction left unmatched. From germline, CDR1 is MGHRA and CDR2 YSYEKL.

This clonotype has more than one count but fewer than ten. CDR3 region: CASSLGVATDTQYF. The CDR3 DNA follows: TGTGCCAGCAGCCTAGGGGTGGCCACAGATACGCAGTATTTT. The chain joins TRBV3-1 to TRBJ2-3; a weak D match, TRBD1 (5 bases). The CDR3 extends over 14 amino acids. The germline CDR1 and CDR2 sequences are LGHDT and YNNKEL (reference sequence). Trimming shortened V by 4 bases and J by 2 bases, and 10 bases separated the two germline ends.

This clonotype was picked up a small number of times. The rearrangement links TRBV12-3 or TRBV12-4 to TRBJ1-2; D gene ambiguous. V lost 3 bases, J lost 2 bases, and 7 bases lay in between. The CDR3 totals 13 residues. The DNA for the CDR3 is TGTGCCAGCAGTTTGTACCGGAACTATGGCTACACCTTC. Residues: CASSLYRNYGYTF.

The chain uses TRBV6-2 or TRBV6-3 and TRBJ2-7, with D tentatively TRBD1 (7 bases). The V and J ends lost 0 bases and 6 bases respectively, with 36 bases between them. This CDR3 is built from 22 residues. Germline V gene lookup returns CDR1 MNHEY and CDR2 SVGEGT. As DNA, the CDR3 is TGTGCCAGCAGTTACTCGATAATACAGGGGCCGACGCCGGGACTTAGAGGAGGCGAGCAGTACTTC. The encoded protein is CASSYSIIQGPTPGLRGGEQYF.

This clonotype was counted a single time. This sequence joins TRBV6-6 and TRBJ1-5; D gene uncertain. This CDR3 is 16 amino acids long. V was clipped by 4 bases and J by 2 bases, with 15 bases between them. Germline lookup yields CDR1 MNHNY and CDR2 SVGAGI (reference sequence). CDR3 loop: CASSSLGPRGNQPQHF. As DNA, the CDR3 is TGTGCCAGCAGTTCCCTGGGTCCCCGCGGCAATCAGCCCCAGCATTTT.

The V gene is TRBV4-1, the J gene TRBJ2-7, with D possibly TRBD1 on 5 matching bases. Germline loops: CDR1 MGHRA, CDR2 YSYEKL. V lost 3 bases and J lost 3, with 12 bases in between. CDR3 length: 14 amino acids. In DNA form, the CDR3 reads TGCGCCAGCAGCCACGTGGGGCAGGGCTACGAGCAGTACTTC. Its protein product is CASSHVGQGYEQYF.